The next 21 T cell receptor beta chains were all read from a single sample in a study of blood T cell repertoires in COVID-19 (dated by TCRdb to about 2020). The library came from the immunoSEQ multiplex PCR assay. This is the immuneACCESS table as TCRdb keeps it, with only in-frame sequences that have V and J called. A part of the clones is gone; compared with another copy, unresolved V genes explain less than half, and the rest is unexplained. Here the sample has 200,000 to 300,000 clones; 86% occur a single time. In total, the top ten clones hold around 1.5% of the sample. Sequencing input: peripheral blood. These receptors all come from a woman aged 55 to 70 who had recovered from COVID-19.

The chain has TRBV5-8 and TRBJ2-2; TRBD2 might be the D (7 bases). CDR1 and CDR2 from the germline V gene are SGHTS and YDEGEE. V was shortened by 0 bases and J by 3 bases, with 12 bases between the two germline ends. There are 16 residues in the CDR3. CDR3 loop: CASSLGGGDYTGELFF. As DNA, the CDR3 is TGTGCCAGCAGCTTGGGCGGGGGCGACTACACCGGGGAGCTGTTTTTT.

V usage is TRBV10-3 and J usage is TRBJ2-2; 7 bases are shared with TRBD1. V dropped 6 bases and J dropped 3; count of bases not matched to a gene: 7. The CDR3 runs 15 residues. CDR1 is ENHRY and CDR2 is SYGVKD in the germline V gene. The CDR3 DNA sequence: TGTGCCATCAGCCGGGACAGAGAGGACACCGGGGAGCTGTTTTTT. This translates into CAISRDREDTGELFF.

This chain links TRBV19 with TRBJ1-5, with D perhaps TRBD1 (6 bases). Germline values: CDR1 LNHDA, CDR2 SQIVND (reference sequence). CDR3 length equals 15 residues. V was clipped by 9 bases and J by 5 bases, with 20 bases between them. CDR3: CASQPRGGGDQPQHF. As DNA, the CDR3 is TGTGCCAGCCAACCAAGGGGGGGCGGTGATCAGCCCCAGCATTTT.

Turning to this clone: Other DNA sequences of this sample code for an identical CDR3. The chain uses TRBV5-1 and TRBJ1-4; perhaps TRBD1 as D (6 bases). The CDR3 extends over 14 amino acids. Per germline, CDR1 SGHRS and CDR2 YFSETQ. The germline V and J ends were trimmed by 2 bases and 4 bases, with 9 bases remaining between them. In DNA form, the CDR3 reads TGCGCCAGCAGCTTAGCAGGGGATAATGAAAAACTGTTTTTT. Translation gives CASSLAGDNEKLFF.

This chain joins TRBV27 and TRBJ2-4; a weak D match, TRBD2 (7 bases). The CDR3 is made up of 17 amino acids. Germline-derived CDR1 and CDR2 are MNHEY and SMNVEV (reference sequence). V was clipped by 6 bases and J by 1 base, with 19 bases between them. The CDR3 region is CASSRGLGGGAKNIQYF. In nucleotides, the CDR3 is TGTGCCAGCAGCCGGGGCCTAGGGGGGGGCGCCAAAAACATTCAGTACTTC.

The V call is TRBV19, the J call TRBJ2-7; weak D call: TRBD2 (5 bases). Germline V gene lookup returns CDR1 LNHDA and CDR2 SQIVND (reference sequence). The ends were cut back, 4 bases at V and 1 base at J, with 8 bases in the middle. The CDR3 runs 13 residues. CDR3 loop: CASSTTGSYEQYF. In DNA, the CDR3 is TGTGCCAGTAGTACCACGGGATCCTACGAGCAGTACTTC.

The gene calls are TRBV29-1 and TRBJ2-3; maybe TRBD1 (6 bases). V shed 4 bases and J shed 0 bases, with 11 bases lying between them. Germline-derived CDR1 and CDR2 are SQVTM and ANQGSEA. This CDR3 comprises 14 residues. CDR3 in amino acids: CSVGVGASTDTQYF. CDR3 in DNA: TGCAGCGTTGGGGTGGGGGCGAGCACAGATACGCAGTATTTT.

This chain connects TRBV27 to TRBJ2-1; 10 positions agree with TRBD2. CDR3 length: 14 amino acids. Losses at the gene ends were 6 bases for V and 6 bases for J; bases not matched to a gene: 5. CDR1 is MNHEY and CDR2 is SMNVEV in the germline V gene (reference sequence). The CDR3 loop reads CASRLAGKANEQFF. The CDR3 coding sequence is TGTGCCAGCAGACTAGCGGGGAAGGCCAATGAGCAGTTCTTC.

The rearrangement links TRBV4-3 to TRBJ2-5; D might be TRBD2 (5 bases). The germline gives CDR1 LGHNA, CDR2 YSLEER. The CDR3 runs 18 residues. Trimming took 0 bases from V and 0 from J, leaving 17 bases between them. The CDR3 DNA reads TGCGCCAGCAGCCAAGATTACCGGAACCTAGCCTACCAAGAGACCCAGTACTTC. This translates into CASSQDYRNLAYQETQYF.

The chain joins TRBV25-1 to TRBJ1-6; no firm D call. The CDR3 spans 16 residues. The V end lost 1 base, the J end lost 7 bases, and 14 bases lay between the germline ends. The V gene's germline CDR1 is MGHDK and CDR2 SYGVNS. CDR3 amino acids: CASSESLGVGNSPLHF. The CDR3 nucleotides are TGTGCCAGCAGTGAATCTTTAGGTGTGGGCAATTCACCCCTCCACTTT.

The chain recombines TRBV19 with TRBJ1-2, with 9 bases identical to TRBD1. The CDR3 covers 15 residues. The germline gives CDR1 LNHDA, CDR2 SQIVND (reference sequence). V trimming: 6 bases; J trimming: 3 bases; junction bases outside the gene matches: 8. The DNA of the CDR3 is TGTGCCAGTAGCCCCCAACAGGGGGCAGACTATGGCTACACCTTC. It codes for CASSPQQGADYGYTF. Based on the CDR3 plus reference TRBV19 and TRBJ1-2, the full variable domain is DGGITQSPKYLFRKEGQNVTLSCEQNLNHDAMYWYRQDPGQGLRLIYYSQIVNDFQKGDIAEGYSVSREKKESFPLTVTSAQKNPTAFYLCASSPQQGADYGYTFGSGTRLTVV.

V and J are TRBV3-1 (or the pseudogene TRBV3-2) and TRBJ1-2; D may be TRBD1 (6 bases). Germline CDR1 is LGHDT and CDR2 is YNNKEL (reference sequence). The CDR3 is 16 residues long. With 2 bases removed from V and 4 bases from J, the gap between germline ends came to 17 bases. The CDR3 bases are TGTGCCAGCAGCCAATGGTCGGTGGGGGCTGCCTATGGCTACACCTTC. Its protein product is CASSQWSVGAAYGYTF.

The chain's CDR3 is CASSLDSLYGYTF. CDR3 coding DNA: TGTGCCAGCTCACTTGACAGCCTCTATGGCTACACCTTC. The V and J genes are TRBV18 and TRBJ1-2, with a tentative D call TRBD1 (5 bases). Between the trimmed V and J ends, which lost 4 bases and 4 bases, there was a span of 10 bases. The CDR3 runs 13 residues. Germline V gene lookup returns CDR1 KGHSH and CDR2 LQKENI.

The CDR3 coding sequence is TGTGCCACCAGTGATTTGTCTGGGGGCCGCTACAATGAGCAGTTCTTC. Amino acids: CATSDLSGGRYNEQFF. The J gene is TRBJ2-1, the V gene TRBV24-1; tentative D call: TRBD1 (6 bases). V was shortened by 0 bases and J by 3 bases, with 11 bases between the two germline ends. The CDR3 runs to 16 residues. Germline assignment: CDR1 KGHDR and CDR2 SFDVKD.

The chain recombines TRBV12-5 with TRBJ2-1; maybe TRBD1 (6 bases). V dropped 4 bases and J dropped 4 bases, with 17 bases sitting between them. The CDR3 is 16 residues long. Germline lookup yields CDR1 LGHNT and CDR2 FRNRAP. DNA for the CDR3: TGTGCTAGTGGTTCCCCCGCAGGGGATTTGTACAATGAGCAGTTCTTC. It yields the protein CASGSPAGDLYNEQFF.

CDR3 sequence (DNA): TGTGCCAGCAGCCCAGGGATCGGTTATAATTCACCCCTCCACTTT. It encodes CASSPGIGYNSPLHF. The chain has TRBV7-9 and TRBJ1-6, with D possibly being TRBD1 (5 bases). The V gene's germline CDR1 is SEHNR and CDR2 FQNEAQ (reference sequence). CDR3 length: 15 residues. Trimming left V 5 bases short and J 4 bases short, with 12 bases between.

The chain combines TRBV19 with TRBJ2-2; 10 bases map to TRBD2. The CDR3 length is 16 residues. From germline, CDR1 is LNHDA and CDR2 SQIVND (reference sequence). The junction had 6 bases not matched to a gene; V was cut back by 3 bases and J by 5 bases. For the CDR3, the DNA is TGTGCCAGTAGTATCTTCGGGACTAGCGTGACCGGGGAGCTGTTTTTT. This translates into CASSIFGTSVTGELFF. The full variable domain, completed using reference TRBV19 and TRBJ2-2, is DGGITQSPKYLFRKEGQNVTLSCEQNLNHDAMYWYRQDPGQGLRLIYYSQIVNDFQKGDIAEGYSVSREKKESFPLTVTSAQKNPTAFYLCASSIFGTSVTGELFFGEGSRLTVL.

This clone appeared many times. The chain recombines TRBV27 with TRBJ1-6, with 7 bases fitting TRBD1. The germline CDR1 and CDR2 sequences are MNHEY and SMNVEV (reference sequence). Trimming took 3 bases from V and 7 from J; bases not matched to a gene: 9. The CDR3 runs to 16 residues. CDR3 sequence: CASSFLGTDANSPLHF. The CDR3, as DNA: TGTGCCAGCAGTTTTCTCGGGACAGACGCGAATTCACCCCTCCACTTT.

The chain has TRBV27 and TRBJ1-1; tentatively, D is TRBD1 (5 bases). Trimming cost V 10 bases and J 1 base, with 16 bases left between them. The CDR3 contains 14 residues. Germline CDR1 and CDR2: MNHEY and SMNVEV (reference sequence). The CDR3 reads CATTADRSNTEAFF. The DNA for the CDR3 is TGTGCCACTACCGCCGACAGATCGAACACTGAAGCTTTCTTT.

V usage is TRBV9 and J usage is TRBJ1-1; D uncertain. CDR1 is SGDLS, CDR2 YYNGEE, per germline. V lost 0 bases and J 1 base, leaving 10 bases between the germline ends. There are 15 residues in the CDR3. CDR3 sequence: CASSVGLGGNTEAFF. CDR3 sequence (DNA): TGTGCCAGCAGCGTAGGTCTCGGAGGGAACACTGAAGCTTTCTTT.

V gene TRBV5-6 combines with J gene TRBJ2-7, with a possible D match to TRBD2 (5 bases). The V gene lost 1 base and the J gene lost 0 bases, with 14 bases spanning the gap. Per germline, CDR1 SGHDT and CDR2 YYEEEE. This CDR3 is built from 16 residues. CDR3 sequence (DNA): TGTGCCAGCAGCTTGACGAGGGTAGCGATCTCCTACGAGCAGTACTTC. Protein product: CASSLTRVAISYEQYF.